This TCR beta chain was identified during a study of blood T cells in healthy people across ages. CDR3 size: 15 residues. Germline V gives CDR1 MGHRA, CDR2 YSYEKL. Trimming removed 3 bases at V and 5 bases at J, with 16 bases between. Alongside a J-beta primer mix, a sample-barcoded 5' primer served in a second PCR lasting roughly 7 to 11 cycles. The template-switch adaptor, which had 12 random nucleotides, put a tag on each cDNA molecule. MiXCR, run by TCRdb on the 5' RACE reads, gives a single entry per CDR3 protein. Of about 800,000 distinct CDR3 sequences listed, around 25% were seen once; the top ten hold approximately 3.7%. These same data were also listed under a study on T cells of mothers and their children. This second study says: Samples were obtained from a few healthy Caucasian mothers and their six children. Thymic selection molds TCR recombination output in a comparable way in related and unrelated pairs.

The sequenced material came from blood. This clonotype originated in a boy between 10 and 17 years old in good health. J is TRBJ2-5 and V is TRBV4-1; D is ambiguous. In nucleotides, the CDR3 is TGCGCCAGCAGCCAGGAGCTTGCGCTAGGGGAGACCCAGTACTTC. Amino acid sequence: CASSQELALGETQYF.